This T cell receptor beta chain was found in a study of breast tumors, draining lymph nodes, adjacent tissues. The study's findings and limits: Tumor T cell lymph node origin was a supported hypothesis, not proven. Most tumor T cells seemingly derive from lymph node, then expand in tumor. Luminal-like breast cancer showed significantly greater tumor-nontumor repertoire similarity than basal-like breast cancer did. Compared with lymph nodes, tumors were less diverse; compared with nontumor tissue, more.

CDR3 length: 18 amino acids. Germline assignment: CDR1 SGHTA and CDR2 FQGTGA. V lost 2 bases to trimming and J lost 5 bases; unmatched junction nucleotides: 11. In regard to this clonotype: Its antigen remains unknown.

TCRdb itself ran the multiplex PCR reads through MiXCR, one entry per CDR3 protein. The sample yields about 94,000 distinct CDR3 sequences, approximately 31% seen once. Breast cancer patients provided tissue from their axillary draining lymph nodes. The specimen was axillary lymph node tissue. The V call is TRBV7-3, the J call TRBJ2-1; TRBD2 aligns across 11 bases. This receptor was taken from a female donor with breast cancer. Some clones in this sample may be carry-over from other donors' samples. The CDR3: CASSLRRLAGSPDNEQFF. For the CDR3, the DNA is TGTGCCAGCAGCTTACGTCGACTAGCGGGATCACCCGACAATGAGCAGTTCTTC.